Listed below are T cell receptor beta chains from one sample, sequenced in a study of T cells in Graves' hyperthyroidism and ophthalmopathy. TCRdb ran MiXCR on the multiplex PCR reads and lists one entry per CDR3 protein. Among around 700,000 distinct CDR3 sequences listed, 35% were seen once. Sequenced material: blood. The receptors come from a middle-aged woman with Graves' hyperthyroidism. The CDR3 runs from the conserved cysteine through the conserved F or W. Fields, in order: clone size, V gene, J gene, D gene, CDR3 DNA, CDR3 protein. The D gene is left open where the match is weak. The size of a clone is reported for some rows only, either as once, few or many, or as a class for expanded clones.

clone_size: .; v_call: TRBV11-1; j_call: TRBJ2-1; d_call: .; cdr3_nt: TGTGCCAGCAGCACCCGCGGCAGCGATTCCTACAATGAGCAGTTCTTC; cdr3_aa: CASSTRGSDSYNEQFF
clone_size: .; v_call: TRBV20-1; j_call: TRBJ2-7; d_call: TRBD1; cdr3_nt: TGCAGTGCTACAATGGGAAGACAGGGCCCCTCCTACGAGCAGTACTTC; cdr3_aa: CSATMGRQGPSYEQYF
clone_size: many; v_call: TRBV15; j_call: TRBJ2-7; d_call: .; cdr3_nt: TGTGCCACCAGCAGAGAGCAGCTAGTGGGCCATGGCTACGAGCAGTACTTC; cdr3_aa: CATSREQLVGHGYEQYF
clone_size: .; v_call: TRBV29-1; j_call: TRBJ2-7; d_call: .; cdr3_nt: TGCAGCGTTGACGGGCTACCGGGCCGTTCCTACGAGCAGTACTTC; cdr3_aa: CSVDGLPGRSYEQYF
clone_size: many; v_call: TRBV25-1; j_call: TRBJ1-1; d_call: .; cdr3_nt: TGTGCCAGCAGTTCAAAGGGGGGTTTTAAGACTGAAGCTTTCTTT; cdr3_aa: CASSSKGGFKTEAFF
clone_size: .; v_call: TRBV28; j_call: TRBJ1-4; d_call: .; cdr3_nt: TGTGCCAGCAGGTCCGAAAAACTGTTTTTT; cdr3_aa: CASRSEKLFF
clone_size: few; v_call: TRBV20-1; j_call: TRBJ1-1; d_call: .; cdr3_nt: TGCAGTGCTAGAGTCGGGGGGGGACTGAACACTGAAGCTTTCTTT; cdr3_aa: CSARVGGGLNTEAFF
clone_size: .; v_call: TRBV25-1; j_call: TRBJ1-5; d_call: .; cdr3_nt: TGTGCCAGCAGTCCTCTAACAGGAAACAATCAGCCCCAGCATTTT; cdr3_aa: CASSPLTGNNQPQHF
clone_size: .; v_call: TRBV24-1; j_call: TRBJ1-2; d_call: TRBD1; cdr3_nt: TGTGCCATCAGTGAGACAGGGGCGCCGGTACTAACGGATGGCTACACCTTC; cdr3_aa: CAISETGAPVLTDGYTF
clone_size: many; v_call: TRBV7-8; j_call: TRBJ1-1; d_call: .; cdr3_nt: TGTGCCAGCAGCCCCCGACATGCTGAAGCTTTCTTT; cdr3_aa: CASSPRHAEAFF
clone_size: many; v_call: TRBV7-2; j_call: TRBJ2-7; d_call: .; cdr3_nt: TGTGCCAGTGGGGCTTCTTCAGCCTACGAGCAGTACTTC; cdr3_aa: CASGASSAYEQYF
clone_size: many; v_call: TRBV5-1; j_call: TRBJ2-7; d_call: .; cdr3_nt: TGCGCCAGCAGCTCGGACATTACCTACGAGCAGTACTTC; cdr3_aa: CASSSDITYEQYF
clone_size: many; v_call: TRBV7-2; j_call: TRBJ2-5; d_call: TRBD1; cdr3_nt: TGTGCCAGCAGCCGAGGACAGGGGCGCGAGACCCAGTACTTC; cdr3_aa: CASSRGQGRETQYF
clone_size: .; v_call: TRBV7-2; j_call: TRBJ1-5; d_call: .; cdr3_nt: TGTGCCAGCAGCTTGTTCCCTAGCAATCAGCCCCAGCATTTT; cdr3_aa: CASSLFPSNQPQHF
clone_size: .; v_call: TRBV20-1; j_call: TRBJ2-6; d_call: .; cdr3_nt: TGCAGTGCCGCGGCCTCTGGGGCCAACGTCCTGACTTTC; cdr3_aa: CSAAASGANVLTF
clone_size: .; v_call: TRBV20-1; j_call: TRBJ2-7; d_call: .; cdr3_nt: TGCAGTGCGCTGAAACAGGATACCTACGAGCAGTACTTC; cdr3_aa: CSALKQDTYEQYF
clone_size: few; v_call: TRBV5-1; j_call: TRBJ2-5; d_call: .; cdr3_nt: TGCGCCAGCAGCAAAAGAGACCAAGAGACCCAGTACTTC; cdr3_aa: CASSKRDQETQYF
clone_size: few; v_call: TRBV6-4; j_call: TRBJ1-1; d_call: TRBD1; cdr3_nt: TGTGCCAGCAGTTTCACCGGGGACAGTCAAGCTTTCTTT; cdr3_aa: CASSFTGDSQAFF
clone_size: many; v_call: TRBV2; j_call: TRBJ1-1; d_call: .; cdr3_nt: TGTGCCAGCACAGGGACTCAAGCTTTCTTT; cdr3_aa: CASTGTQAFF
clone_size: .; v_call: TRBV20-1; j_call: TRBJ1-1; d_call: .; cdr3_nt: TGCAGTGCTAGAGATCCCCAGGGCAGGAACACTGAAGCTTTCTTT; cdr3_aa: CSARDPQGRNTEAFF
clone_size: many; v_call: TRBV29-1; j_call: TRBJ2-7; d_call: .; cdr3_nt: TGCAGCGTTGTAGGGGGGGCTGGTGAGCAGTACTTC; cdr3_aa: CSVVGGAGEQYF
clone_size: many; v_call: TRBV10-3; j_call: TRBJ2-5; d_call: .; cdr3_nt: TGTGCCATCCCATGGGCCGCCGGTCGGGGAGAGACCCAGTACTTC; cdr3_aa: CAIPWAAGRGETQYF
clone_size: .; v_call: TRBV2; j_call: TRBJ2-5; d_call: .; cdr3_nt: TGTGCCAGCAGCTTGGCCATGAGGTGGCCCAAAGAGACCCAGTACTTC; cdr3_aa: CASSLAMRWPKETQYF
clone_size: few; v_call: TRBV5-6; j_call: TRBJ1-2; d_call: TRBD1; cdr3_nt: TGTGCCAGCAGCCGAGCGGGACAGGGGAACTATGGCTACACCTTC; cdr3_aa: CASSRAGQGNYGYTF
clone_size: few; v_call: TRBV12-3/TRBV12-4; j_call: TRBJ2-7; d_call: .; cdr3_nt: TGTGCCAGCAGTTCCGGACAAGCAAGCTCCTACGAGCAGTACTTC; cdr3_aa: CASSSGQASSYEQYF
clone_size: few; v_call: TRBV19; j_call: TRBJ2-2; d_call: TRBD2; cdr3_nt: TGTGCCAGTAGTCCGGGACTAGCGGGGGGGAACACCGGGGAGCTGTTTTTT; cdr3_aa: CASSPGLAGGNTGELFF
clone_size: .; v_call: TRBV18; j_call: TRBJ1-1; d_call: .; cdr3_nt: TGTGCCAGCTCACCTATCAGATACACTGAAGCTTTCTTT; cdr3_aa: CASSPIRYTEAFF
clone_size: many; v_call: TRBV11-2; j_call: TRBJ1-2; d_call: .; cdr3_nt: TGTGCCAGCAGCCAAAACCCGGACAGTTCCTATGGCTACACCTTC; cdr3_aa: CASSQNPDSSYGYTF
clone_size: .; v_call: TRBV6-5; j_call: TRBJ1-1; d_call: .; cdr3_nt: TGTGCCAGCAGGGGGGGCAGGACCACTGAAGCTTTCTTT; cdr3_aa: CASRGGRTTEAFF
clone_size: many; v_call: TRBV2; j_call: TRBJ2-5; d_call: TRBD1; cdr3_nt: TGTGCCAGCAGTGATGGGGACAGGGGACGGCAGACCCAGTACTTC; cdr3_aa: CASSDGDRGRQTQYF
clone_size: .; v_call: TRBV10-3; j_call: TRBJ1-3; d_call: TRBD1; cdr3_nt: TGTGCCATCAGTGAGAAAGTGGACAGGGACGGGGAAAACACCATATATTTT; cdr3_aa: CAISEKVDRDGENTIYF
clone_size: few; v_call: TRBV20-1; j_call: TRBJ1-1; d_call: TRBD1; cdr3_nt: TGCAGTGGGTACAGGGGCCCGGAGACTGAAGCTTTCTTT; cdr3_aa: CSGYRGPETEAFF
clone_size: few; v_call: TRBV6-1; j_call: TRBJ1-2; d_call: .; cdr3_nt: TGTGCCAGCACGGCCCTACTAACCGACTATGGCTACACCTTC; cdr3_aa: CASTALLTDYGYTF